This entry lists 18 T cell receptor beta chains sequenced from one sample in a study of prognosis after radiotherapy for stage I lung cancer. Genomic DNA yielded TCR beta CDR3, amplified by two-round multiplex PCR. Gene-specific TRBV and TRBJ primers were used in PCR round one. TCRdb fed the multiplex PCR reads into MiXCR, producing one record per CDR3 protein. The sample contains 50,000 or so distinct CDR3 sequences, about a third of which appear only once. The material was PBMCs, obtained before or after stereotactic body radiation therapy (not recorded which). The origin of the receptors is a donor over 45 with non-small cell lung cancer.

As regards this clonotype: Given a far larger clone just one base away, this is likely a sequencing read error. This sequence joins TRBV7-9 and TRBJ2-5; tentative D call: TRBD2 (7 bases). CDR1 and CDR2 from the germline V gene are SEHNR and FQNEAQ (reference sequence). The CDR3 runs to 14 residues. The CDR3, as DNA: TGTGCCAGCAGCTTACTTCGGGGGGCGGAGACCAAGTACTTC. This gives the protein CASSLLRGAETKYF.

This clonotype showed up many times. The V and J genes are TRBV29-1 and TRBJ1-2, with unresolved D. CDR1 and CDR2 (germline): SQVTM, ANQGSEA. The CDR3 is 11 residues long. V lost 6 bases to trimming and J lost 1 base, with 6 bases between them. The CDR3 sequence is CSVNSNYGYTF. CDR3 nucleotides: TGCAGCGTAAACAGTAACTATGGCTACACCTTC. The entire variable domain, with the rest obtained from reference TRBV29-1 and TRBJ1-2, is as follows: SAVISQKPSRDICQRGTSLTIQCQVDSQVTMMFWYRQQPGQSLTLIATANQGSEATYESGFVIDKFPISRPNLTFSTLTVSNMSPEDSSIYLCSVNSNYGYTFGSGTRLTVV.

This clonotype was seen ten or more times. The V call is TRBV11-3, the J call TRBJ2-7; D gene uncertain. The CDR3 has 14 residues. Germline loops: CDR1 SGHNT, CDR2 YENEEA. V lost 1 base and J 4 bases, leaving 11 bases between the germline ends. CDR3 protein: CASSLGGVFYEQYF. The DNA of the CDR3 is TGTGCCAGCAGCTTAGGAGGAGTATTTTACGAGCAGTACTTC.

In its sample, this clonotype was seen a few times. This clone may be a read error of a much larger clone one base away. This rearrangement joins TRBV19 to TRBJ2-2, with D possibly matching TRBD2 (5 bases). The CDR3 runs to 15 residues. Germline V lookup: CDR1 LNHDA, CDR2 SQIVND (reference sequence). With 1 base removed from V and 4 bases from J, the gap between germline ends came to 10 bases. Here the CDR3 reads CASSIGARVTGELFF. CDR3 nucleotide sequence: TGTGCCAGTAGTATAGGGGCGCGGGTCACCGGGGAGCTGTTTTTT.

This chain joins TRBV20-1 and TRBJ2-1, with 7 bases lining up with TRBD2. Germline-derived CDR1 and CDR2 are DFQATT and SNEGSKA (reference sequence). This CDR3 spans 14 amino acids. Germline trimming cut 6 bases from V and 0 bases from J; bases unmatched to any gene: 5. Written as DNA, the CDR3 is TGCAGTGCACCGACTAGCCTCTCCTACAATGAGCAGTTCTTC. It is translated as CSAPTSLSYNEQFF.

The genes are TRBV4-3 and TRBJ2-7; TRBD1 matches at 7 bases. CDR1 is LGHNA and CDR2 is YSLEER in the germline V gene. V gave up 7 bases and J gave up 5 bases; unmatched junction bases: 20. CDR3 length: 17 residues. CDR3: CASIRGTYRYRGHEQYF. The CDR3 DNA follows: TGCGCCAGCATCCGTGGAACCTACCGGTACAGGGGCCACGAGCAGTACTTC.

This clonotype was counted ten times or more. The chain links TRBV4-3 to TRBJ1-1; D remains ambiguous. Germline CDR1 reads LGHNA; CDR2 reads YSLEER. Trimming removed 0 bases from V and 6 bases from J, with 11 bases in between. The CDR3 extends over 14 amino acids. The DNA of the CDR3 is TGCGCCAGCAGCCAAGATCGGATGGGAGCTGAAGCTTTCTTT. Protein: CASSQDRMGAEAFF.

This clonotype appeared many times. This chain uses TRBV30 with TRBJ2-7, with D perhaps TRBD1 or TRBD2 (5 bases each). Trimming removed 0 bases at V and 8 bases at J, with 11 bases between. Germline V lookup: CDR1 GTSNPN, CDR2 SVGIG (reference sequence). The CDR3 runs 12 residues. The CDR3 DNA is TGTGCCTGGAGTGTTTGGGGGACGCAGCAGTACTTC. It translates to CAWSVWGTQQYF.

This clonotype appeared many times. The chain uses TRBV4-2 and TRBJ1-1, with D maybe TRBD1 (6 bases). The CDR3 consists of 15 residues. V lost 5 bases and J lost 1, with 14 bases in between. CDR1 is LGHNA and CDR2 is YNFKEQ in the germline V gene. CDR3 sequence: CASSNTGTRNTEAFF. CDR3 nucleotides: TGTGCCAGCAGCAACACCGGGACACGGAACACTGAAGCTTTCTTT.

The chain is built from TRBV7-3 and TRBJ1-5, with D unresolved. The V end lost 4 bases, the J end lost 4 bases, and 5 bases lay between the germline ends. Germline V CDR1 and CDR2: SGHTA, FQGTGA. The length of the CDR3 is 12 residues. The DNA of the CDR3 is TGTGCCAGCAGCTCATATAATCAGCCCCAGCATTTT. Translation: CASSSYNQPQHF.

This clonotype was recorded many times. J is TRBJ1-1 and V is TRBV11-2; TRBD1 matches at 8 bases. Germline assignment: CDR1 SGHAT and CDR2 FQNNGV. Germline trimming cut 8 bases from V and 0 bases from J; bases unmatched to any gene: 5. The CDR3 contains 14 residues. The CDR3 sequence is CASLNRGLNTEAFF. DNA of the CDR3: TGTGCCAGCCTAAACAGGGGGTTGAACACTGAAGCTTTCTTT.

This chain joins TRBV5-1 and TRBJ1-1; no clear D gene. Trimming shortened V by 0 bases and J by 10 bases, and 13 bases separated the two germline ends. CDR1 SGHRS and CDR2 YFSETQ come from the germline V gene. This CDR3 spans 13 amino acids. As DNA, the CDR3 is TGCGCCAGCAGCTTGGTTGGAACGCGGGGAGCTTTCTTT. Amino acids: CASSLVGTRGAFF.

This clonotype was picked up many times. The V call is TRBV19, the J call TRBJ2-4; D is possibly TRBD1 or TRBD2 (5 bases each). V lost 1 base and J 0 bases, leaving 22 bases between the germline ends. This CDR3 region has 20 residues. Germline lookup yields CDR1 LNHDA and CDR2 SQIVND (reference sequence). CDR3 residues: CASSIGPTGTISPAKNIQYF. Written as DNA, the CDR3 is TGTGCCAGTAGTATAGGCCCGACGGGGACCATTAGTCCAGCCAAAAACATTCAGTACTTC.

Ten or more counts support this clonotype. This chain's CDR3 is CASRDYVQPQHF. CDR3 nucleotides: TGTGCCAGCAGGGACTATGTGCAGCCCCAGCATTTT. V and J are TRBV6-2 or TRBV6-3 and TRBJ1-5; D is ambiguous. Germline CDR1 MNHEY, CDR2 SVGEGT. This CDR3 spans 12 amino acids. Trimming cost V 6 bases and J 7 bases, with 10 bases left between them.

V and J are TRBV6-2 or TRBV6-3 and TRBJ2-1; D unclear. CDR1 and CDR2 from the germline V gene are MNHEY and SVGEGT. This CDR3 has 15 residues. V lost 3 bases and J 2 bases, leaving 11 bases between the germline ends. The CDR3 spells CASSYSAEPYNEQFF. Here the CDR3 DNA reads TGTGCCAGCAGTTATTCGGCTGAGCCCTACAATGAGCAGTTCTTC.

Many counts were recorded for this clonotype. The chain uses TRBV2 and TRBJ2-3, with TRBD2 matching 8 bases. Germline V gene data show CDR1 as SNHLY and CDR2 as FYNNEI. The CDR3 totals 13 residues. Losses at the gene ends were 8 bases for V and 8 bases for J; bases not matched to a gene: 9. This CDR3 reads CASSTGSGGTQYF. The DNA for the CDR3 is TGTGCCAGCTCTACAGGGAGCGGGGGTACGCAGTATTTT.

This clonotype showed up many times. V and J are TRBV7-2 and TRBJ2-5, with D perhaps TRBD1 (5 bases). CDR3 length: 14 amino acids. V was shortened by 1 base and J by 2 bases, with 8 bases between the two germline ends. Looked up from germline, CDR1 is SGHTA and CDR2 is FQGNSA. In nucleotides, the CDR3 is TGTGCCAGCAGCTTAGAGACAGCGCAAGAGACCCAGTACTTC. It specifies CASSLETAQETQYF.

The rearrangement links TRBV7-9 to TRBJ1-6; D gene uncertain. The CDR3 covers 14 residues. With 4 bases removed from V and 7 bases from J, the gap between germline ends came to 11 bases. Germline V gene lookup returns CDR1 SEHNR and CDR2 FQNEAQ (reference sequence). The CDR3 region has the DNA TGTGCCAGCAGCTCTGGTAAAGGAAATTCACCCCTCCACTTT. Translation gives CASSSGKGNSPLHF.